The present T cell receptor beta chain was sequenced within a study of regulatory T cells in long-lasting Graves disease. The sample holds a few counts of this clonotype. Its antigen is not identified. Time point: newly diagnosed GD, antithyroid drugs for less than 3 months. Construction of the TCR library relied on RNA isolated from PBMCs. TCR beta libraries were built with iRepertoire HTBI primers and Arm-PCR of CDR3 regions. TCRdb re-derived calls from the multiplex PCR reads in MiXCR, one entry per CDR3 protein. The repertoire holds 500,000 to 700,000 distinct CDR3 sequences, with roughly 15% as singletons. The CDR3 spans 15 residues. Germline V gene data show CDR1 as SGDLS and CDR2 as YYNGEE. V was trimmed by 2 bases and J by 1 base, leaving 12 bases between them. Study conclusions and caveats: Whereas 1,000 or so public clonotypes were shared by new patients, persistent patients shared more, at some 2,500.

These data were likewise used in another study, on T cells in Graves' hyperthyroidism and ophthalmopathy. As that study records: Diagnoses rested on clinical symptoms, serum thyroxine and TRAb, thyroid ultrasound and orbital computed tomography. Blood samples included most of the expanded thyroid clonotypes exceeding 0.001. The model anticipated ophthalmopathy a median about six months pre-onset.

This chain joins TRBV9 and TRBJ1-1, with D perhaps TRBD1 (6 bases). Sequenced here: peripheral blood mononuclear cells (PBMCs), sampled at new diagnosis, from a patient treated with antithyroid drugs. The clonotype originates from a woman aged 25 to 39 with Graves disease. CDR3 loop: CASSVEGHSNTEAFF. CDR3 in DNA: TGTGCCAGCAGCGTCGAGGGACACTCGAACACTGAAGCTTTCTTT.